The rows below give T cell receptor beta chains drawn from one sample of a study of shared T cell receptors in the human thymus. Some clones are missing from TCRdb's copy, which holds only in-frame ones; the method was immunoSEQ multiplex PCR. The sample lists hundreds of thousands of clones; more than 70% were seen once. These same data were also listed under a study on human thymus T cells.

The sample taken for sequencing was thymocytes. The receptors shown here come from a boy younger than two with a congenital heart defect. Both conserved end residues are part of each CDR3. A D gene is named only where the DNA matches it firmly. Clone size is given for some rows only: seen once, a few or many times, or a class if the clone is expanded.

TRBJ2-3	-	TRBD2	TRBV27	TGTGCCAGCAGCCTTACTAGCGGGGGGGCCTCTGGCACAGATACGCAGTATTTT	CASSLTSGGASGTDTQYF
TRBJ1-4	-	TRBD1	TRBV18	TGTGCCAGCTCACCCCCGACAGGGGACCATACAACTAATGAAAAACTGTTTTTT	CASSPPTGDHTTNEKLFF
TRBJ2-3	-	-	TRBV27	TGTGCCAGCAGTCCCATGGCAGGGCCTAGCACAGATACGCAGTATTTT	CASSPMAGPSTDTQYF
TRBJ2-7	-	-	TRBV5-4	TGTGCCAGCAGTAAACGGGACACCTTCTCCTACGAGCAGTACTTC	CASSKRDTFSYEQYF
TRBJ1-4	-	-	TRBV29-1	TGCAGCGTTGAAGATGTGGGGGAGGGCGAAAAACTGTTTTTT	CSVEDVGEGEKLFF
TRBJ1-1	-	-	TRBV4-1	TGCGCCAGCAGTCAAGGGGGGAGGGTTGAAGCTTTCTTT	CASSQGGRVEAFF
TRBJ1-4	-	-	TRBV29-1	TGCAGCGTTGAATATTTGCGGGTCCGGGGAGATGATGAAAAACTGTTTTTT	CSVEYLRVRGDDEKLFF
TRBJ1-2	-	TRBD1	TRBV4-3	TGCGCCAGCAGCCAAGAGGGGACAGAGTATGGCTACACCTTC	CASSQEGTEYGYTF
TRBJ2-7	-	-	TRBV4-1	TGCGCCAGCAGCCAAGATCTTTCGGGTTGCGAGCAGTACTTC	CASSQDLSGCEQYF
TRBJ2-7	-	-	TRBV21-1	TGTGCCAGCAGCATCTGGAGGTGGACAGGGGACGAGCAGTACTTC	CASSIWRWTGDEQYF
TRBJ2-3	few	-	TRBV28	TGTGCCAGCAGTTCCTCCTCCACAGATACGCAGTATTTT	CASSSSSTDTQYF
TRBJ1-2	-	-	TRBV7-2	TGTGCCAGCAGCTTAATGTTCCCAGGGGAGCATGGCTACACCTTC	CASSLMFPGEHGYTF
TRBJ2-2	-	TRBD2	TRBV5-1	TGCGCCAGCAGCTTTACTAGCGGGAGGGCCGGCACCGGGGAGCTGTTTTTT	CASSFTSGRAGTGELFF
TRBJ2-3	-	TRBD2	TRBV9	TGTGCCAGCAGCGTTGGCCGACTAGCGGGGGATACCCTTGGCACAGATACGCAGTATTTT	CASSVGRLAGDTLGTDTQYF
TRBJ2-2	-	-	TRBV14	TGTGCCAGCAGGAGACTAGGGGAAGAGGACGGGGAGCTGTTTTTT	CASRRLGEEDGELFF
TRBJ1-2	-	-	TRBV19	TGTGCCAGTAACGCCCCGACAGGCTCTGGCTACACCTTC	CASNAPTGSGYTF
TRBJ1-4	few	TRBD1	TRBV4-3	TGCGCCAGCAGCCAAGACTCCGGGACAGGGGATGAAAAACTGTTTTTT	CASSQDSGTGDEKLFF
TRBJ1-4	-	TRBD1	TRBV4-2	TGTGCCAGCAGCCAAGATCCCGGGACAGGGGATGAAAAACTGTTTTTT	CASSQDPGTGDEKLFF
TRBJ2-5	-	-	TRBV4-3	TGCGCCAGCAGCCAAGCGACTAGTCGGGAAGAGACCCAGTACTTC	CASSQATSREETQYF
TRBJ1-1	-	TRBD1	TRBV4-3	TGCGCCAGCAGCCAAGTAGGAAAGGGACAGGGGGTAACTGAAGCTTTCTTT	CASSQVGKGQGVTEAFF
TRBJ2-7	-	TRBD1	TRBV5-6	TGTGCCAGCAGATCCCCGGCCGGACAGGGCTACGAGCAGTACTTC	CASRSPAGQGYEQYF
TRBJ2-2	-	TRBD1	TRBV4-1	TGCGCCAGCAGCCACCCTTCTCGGACAGGGGGAAATAGGTGGACCGGGGAGCTGTTTTTT	CASSHPSRTGGNRWTGELFF
TRBJ1-4	-	-	TRBV5-1	TGCGCCAGCAGCTTGGGCAGACTAACTAATGAAAAACTGTTTTTT	CASSLGRLTNEKLFF
TRBJ2-7	-	-	TRBV19	TGTGCCAGTAGTATAGATCTCCGACAGGCCGAGTACGAGCAGTACTTC	CASSIDLRQAEYEQYF
TRBJ2-1	-	TRBD2	TRBV5-1	TGCGCCAGCAGCCTTTGGACTAGCGGCCGGGATTCCTACAATGAGCAGTTCTTC	CASSLWTSGRDSYNEQFF
TRBJ2-7	-	-	TRBV19	TGTGCCAGTAGCGATGGGACGCGGGGCGAGCAGTACTTC	CASSDGTRGEQYF
TRBJ1-3	-	-	TRBV7-2	TGTGCCAGCAGCTTATTCCGGGGTGGTAACACCATATATTTT	CASSLFRGGNTIYF
TRBJ2-1	once	-	TRBV9	TGTGCCAGCAGCGTAACGGGTTTTAGGGGTGAGCAGTTCTTC	CASSVTGFRGEQFF
TRBJ1-2	-	-	TRBV9	TGTGCCAGCAGCGTAGGTGTTTTAGCTACTAACTATGGCTACACCTTC	CASSVGVLATNYGYTF
TRBJ2-1	few	-	TRBV18	TGTGCCAGCTCACCCCGGAAGGGGAATGAGCAGTTCTTC	CASSPRKGNEQFF
TRBJ1-5	once	-	TRBV28	TGTGCCACCAGGAATAGGGGCCATCAGCCCCAGCATTTT	CATRNRGHQPQHF
TRBJ1-5	-	-	TRBV4-3	TGCGCCAGCAGCCAAGAGTGGCAGGCCGATCAGCCCCAGCATTTT	CASSQEWQADQPQHF
TRBJ2-1	-	TRBD1	TRBV5-1	TGCGCCAGCAGCCTAAATCCGGGACAGGGGCTTCGCGATGAGCAGTTCTTC	CASSLNPGQGLRDEQFF
TRBJ2-3	-	-	TRBV7-9	TGTGCCAGCAGCTCGCGGGACGGCCAATTCACAGATACGCAGTATTTT	CASSSRDGQFTDTQYF
TRBJ2-7	-	-	TRBV4-1	TGCGCCAGCAGCCAAGACAGGGGGAGGTATTCCTACGAGCAGTACTTC	CASSQDRGRYSYEQYF
TRBJ2-7	-	TRBD1	TRBV14	TGTGCCAGCAGCCAAGTTACAGGGGGCTCCTACGAGCAGTACTTC	CASSQVTGGSYEQYF
TRBJ1-2	-	TRBD1	TRBV5-5	TGTGCCAGCAGCTGGGGGACAGGGATCTATGGCTACACCTTC	CASSWGTGIYGYTF
TRBJ1-1	-	TRBD1	TRBV12-5	TGTGCTAGTGGTTTGACTACAGGGGGTATTGGCCCTGAAGCTTTCTTT	CASGLTTGGIGPEAFF
TRBJ1-3	once	TRBD1	TRBV6-5	TGTGCCAGCAGTAAGACAGGGGGTATTGGAAACACCATATATTTT	CASSKTGGIGNTIYF
TRBJ2-1	-	TRBD2	TRBV28	TGTGCCAGCAGTTTATATAGCGGGAGCGTAACCTGTGGCGATGAGCAGTTCTTC	CASSLYSGSVTCGDEQFF
TRBJ2-3	-	TRBD2	TRBV6-4	TGTGCCAGCAGTGACTCTCGGGAGGCCCGCACAGATACGCAGTATTTT	CASSDSREARTDTQYF
TRBJ2-1	-	TRBD2	TRBV7-8	TGTGCCAGCAGCTCACGCGGGGAGGGGTTTTATGAGCAGTTCTTC	CASSSRGEGFYEQFF
TRBJ1-2	-	TRBD1	TRBV28	TGTGCCAGCACCCGAAGGGGACAGGGGGGCTATGGCTACACCTTC	CASTRRGQGGYGYTF
TRBJ1-2	-	-	TRBV12-5	TGTGCTAGTGGTTTGTGGACAAAGGGCCCGAACTATGGCTACACCTTC	CASGLWTKGPNYGYTF
TRBJ2-3	-	-	TRBV4-1	TGCGCCAGCAGCCAGGGGCACGAAGGAACAGGTTCGCCTCTAGCAGATACGCAGTATTTT	CASSQGHEGTGSPLADTQYF
TRBJ2-1	-	-	TRBV2	TGTGCCACTCCTCCCAGTCCCAATGAGCAGTTCTTC	CATPPSPNEQFF
TRBJ2-2	-	-	TRBV7-6	TGTGCCAGCAGCTCCTCGGACTGGGGCGGGGAGCTGTTTTTT	CASSSSDWGGELFF
TRBJ2-1	once	-	TRBV6-5	TGTGCCAGCAGTTACCTAGCGTACCGCCCTGACAATGAGCAGTTCTTC	CASSYLAYRPDNEQFF
TRBJ1-2	-	TRBD1	TRBV25-1	TGTGCCAGCAGTGAACTCCGGGACAGGGGGTGGGCTAACTATGGCTACACCTTC	CASSELRDRGWANYGYTF